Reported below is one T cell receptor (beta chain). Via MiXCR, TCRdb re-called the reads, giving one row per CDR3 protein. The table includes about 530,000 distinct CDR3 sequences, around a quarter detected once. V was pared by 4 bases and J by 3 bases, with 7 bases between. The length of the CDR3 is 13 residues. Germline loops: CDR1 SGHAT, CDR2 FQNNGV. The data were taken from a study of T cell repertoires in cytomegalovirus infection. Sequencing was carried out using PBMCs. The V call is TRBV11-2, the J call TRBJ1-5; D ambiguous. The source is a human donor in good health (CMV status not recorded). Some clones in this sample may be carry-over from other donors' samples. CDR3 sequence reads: CASSWGFNQPQHF. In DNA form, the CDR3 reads TGTGCCAGCAGCTGGGGTTTCAATCAGCCCCAGCATTTT.